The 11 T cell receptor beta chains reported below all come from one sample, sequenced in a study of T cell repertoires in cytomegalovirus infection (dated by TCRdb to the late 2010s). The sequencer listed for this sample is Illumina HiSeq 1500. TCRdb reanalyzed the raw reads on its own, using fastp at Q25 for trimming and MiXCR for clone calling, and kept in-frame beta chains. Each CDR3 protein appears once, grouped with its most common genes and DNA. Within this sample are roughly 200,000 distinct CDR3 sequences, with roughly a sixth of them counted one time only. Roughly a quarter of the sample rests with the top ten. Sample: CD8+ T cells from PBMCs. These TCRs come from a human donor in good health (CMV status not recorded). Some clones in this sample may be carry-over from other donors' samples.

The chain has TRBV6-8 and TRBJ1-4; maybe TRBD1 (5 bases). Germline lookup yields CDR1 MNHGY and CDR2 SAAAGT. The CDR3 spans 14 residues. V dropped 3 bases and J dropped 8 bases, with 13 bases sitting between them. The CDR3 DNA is TGTGCCAGCAGTTATGATAGAAAGGGGGAAAAACTGTTTTTT. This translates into CASSYDRKGEKLFF.

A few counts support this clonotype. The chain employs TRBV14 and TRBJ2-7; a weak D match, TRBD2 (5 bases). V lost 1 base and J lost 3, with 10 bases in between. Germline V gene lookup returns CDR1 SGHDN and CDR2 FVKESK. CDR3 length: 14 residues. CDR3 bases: TGTGCCAGCAGCCAAGGTCTAGAGGGCTACGAGCAGTACTTC. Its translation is CASSQGLEGYEQYF.

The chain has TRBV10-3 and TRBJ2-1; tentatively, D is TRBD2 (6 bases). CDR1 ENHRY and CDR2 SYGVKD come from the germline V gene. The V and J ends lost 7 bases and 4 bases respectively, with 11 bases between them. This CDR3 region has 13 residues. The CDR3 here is CAIKGGIYNEQFF. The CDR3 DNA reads TGTGCCATCAAGGGCGGGATTTACAATGAGCAGTTCTTC.

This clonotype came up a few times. The CDR3 spells CASSGTTLYEQYF. The CDR3 nucleotides read TGTGCCAGCAGTGGCACAACTCTCTACGAGCAGTACTTC. The rearrangement links TRBV7-9 to TRBJ2-7; D is unclear. The CDR3 is 13 residues long. V was shortened by 6 bases and J by 3 bases, with 12 bases between the two germline ends. The germline V gene encodes CDR1 SEHNR and CDR2 FQNEAQ (reference sequence).

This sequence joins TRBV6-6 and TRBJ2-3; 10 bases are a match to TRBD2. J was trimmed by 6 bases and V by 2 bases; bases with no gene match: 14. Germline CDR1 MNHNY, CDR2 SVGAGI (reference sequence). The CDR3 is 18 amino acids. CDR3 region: CASSYDPSGGPSPDTQYF. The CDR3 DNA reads TGTGCCAGCAGTTACGATCCTAGCGGGGGCCCTTCCCCCGATACGCAGTATTTT.

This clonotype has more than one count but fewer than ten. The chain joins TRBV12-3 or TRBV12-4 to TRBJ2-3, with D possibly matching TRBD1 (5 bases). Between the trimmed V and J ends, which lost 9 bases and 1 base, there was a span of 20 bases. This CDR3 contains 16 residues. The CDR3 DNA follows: TGTGCCAGTACGGTTAGTGGATGGGGCGGCACAGATACGCAGTATTTT. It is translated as CASTVSGWGGTDTQYF.

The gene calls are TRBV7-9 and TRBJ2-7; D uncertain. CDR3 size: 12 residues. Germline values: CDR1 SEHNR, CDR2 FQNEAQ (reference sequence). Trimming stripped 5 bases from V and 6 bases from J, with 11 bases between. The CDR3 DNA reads TGTGCCAGCAGCGCAGGCCCTCGCGAGCAGTACTTC. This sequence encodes CASSAGPREQYF.

In DNA, the CDR3 is TGTGCCAGCAGTTACGGGGACAGGTTAGGGACGGCTTTCTTT. Its protein product is CASSYGDRLGTAFF. The chain recombines TRBV6-8 with TRBJ1-1; TRBD1 agrees at 8 bases. From germline, CDR1 is MNHGY and CDR2 SAAAGT. The CDR3 is made up of 14 amino acids. The ends lost 2 bases at V and 11 bases at J; junction bases unmatched: 10.

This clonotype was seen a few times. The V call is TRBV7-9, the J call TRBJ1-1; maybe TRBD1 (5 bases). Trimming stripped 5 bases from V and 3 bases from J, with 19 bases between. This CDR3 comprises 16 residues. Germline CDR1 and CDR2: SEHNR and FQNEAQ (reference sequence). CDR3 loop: CASSLGMGREDTEAFF. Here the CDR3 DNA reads TGTGCCAGCAGCCTCGGGATGGGCAGGGAGGACACTGAAGCTTTCTTT.

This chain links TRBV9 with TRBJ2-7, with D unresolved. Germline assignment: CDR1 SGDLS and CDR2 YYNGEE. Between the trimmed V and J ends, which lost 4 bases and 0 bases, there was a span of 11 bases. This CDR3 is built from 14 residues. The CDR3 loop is CASSLRLGSYEQYF. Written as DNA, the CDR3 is TGTGCCAGCAGCCTCCGACTGGGCTCCTACGAGCAGTACTTC.

DNA of the CDR3: TGCAGCGCCACGACAGGGTTAGGTCCAGGCTACACCTTC. Protein: CSATTGLGPGYTF. V and J are TRBV29-1 and TRBJ1-2; 7 bases fit TRBD1. V trimming: 7 bases; J trimming: 8 bases; junction bases outside the gene matches: 13. This CDR3 has 13 residues. Germline V gene lookup returns CDR1 SQVTM and CDR2 ANQGSEA.